The 21 T cell receptor beta chains listed next were all sequenced from one sample in a study of CD8 T cells in Susac syndrome. With random hexamers, reverse transcription was performed on roughly 0.45 to 1 ug of RNA. A single record per CDR3 protein comes from TCRdb applying MiXCR to the immunoSEQ multiplex PCR reads. The data show some 75,000 distinct CDR3 sequences, with approximately 93% seen just once and less than 0.6% held by the top ten. Material for sequencing was CD8+ T cells from PBMCs. Source of these receptors: a human donor with Susac syndrome.

The table lists this clonotype with a count of one. This chain connects TRBV7-6 to TRBJ2-2; tentatively, D is TRBD2 (5 bases). Between the trimmed V and J ends, which lost 5 bases and 2 bases, there was a span of 18 bases. Germline values: CDR1 SGHVS, CDR2 FNYEAQ. The CDR3 has 17 residues. CDR3 sequence: CASSTIREGPNTGELFF. Here the CDR3 DNA reads TGTGCCAGCAGCACGATACGGGAAGGTCCCAACACCGGGGAGCTGTTTTTT.

This sequence joins TRBV9 and TRBJ2-3; D unresolved. The CDR3 has 11 amino acids. Germline V gene data show CDR1 as SGDLS and CDR2 as YYNGEE. V shed 7 bases and J shed 5 bases, with 8 bases lying between them. CDR3 residues: CASGTRDTQYF. The CDR3 nucleotides are TGTGCCAGCGGTACTCGAGATACGCAGTATTTT.

This clonotype has only a few counts. V is TRBV4-1 and J is TRBJ1-4, with 9 bases that match TRBD1. V shed 3 bases and J 8 bases; nucleotides not matched to a gene: 7. Germline loops: CDR1 MGHRA, CDR2 YSYEKL. CDR3 length: 15 residues. CDR3 nucleotides: TGCGCCAGCAGCCAGCCGACAGGGGGAAACGAAAAACTGTTTTTT. Amino acids: CASSQPTGGNEKLFF.

J is TRBJ2-1 and V is TRBV27, with D possibly matching TRBD1 (6 bases). V shed 5 bases and J shed 12 bases, with 14 bases lying between them. Germline CDR1 and CDR2: MNHEY and SMNVEV (reference sequence). This CDR3 region has 12 residues. CDR3 residues: CASSTRQEGQFF. CDR3 nucleotide sequence: TGTGCCAGCAGTACGCGACAGGAAGGGCAGTTCTTC.

The chain joins TRBV30 to TRBJ2-6; TRBD1 agrees at 7 bases. Trimming removed 1 base from V and 4 bases from J; junction bases left unmatched: 7. CDR1 GTSNPN and CDR2 SVGIG come from the germline V gene (reference sequence). The CDR3 loop spans 16 amino acids. The CDR3 loop reads CAWSEGQLRGANVLTF. The CDR3 DNA follows: TGTGCCTGGAGTGAGGGACAGTTGAGAGGGGCCAACGTCCTGACTTTC.

The chain uses TRBV9 and TRBJ2-3; the D gene is possibly TRBD2 (5 bases). In germline, CDR1 is SGDLS, CDR2 YYNGEE. Trimming took off 4 bases at V and 0 bases at J, with 15 bases between the two ends. This CDR3 is built from 16 residues. In DNA, the CDR3 is TGTGCCAGCAGCCCCCGAGGCGGGCCCAGCACAGATACGCAGTATTTT. Translating gives CASSPRGGPSTDTQYF. Combining the CDR3 with reference TRBV9 and TRBJ2-3 gives the whole variable domain DSGVTQTPKHLITATGQRVTLRCSPRSGDLSVYWYQQSLDQGLQFLIQYYNGEERAKGNILERFSAQQFPDLHSELNLSSLELGDSALYFCASSPRGGPSTDTQYFGPGTRLTVL.

The chain links TRBV6-6 to TRBJ1-5, with D perhaps matching TRBD1 (6 bases). The germline V gene has CDR1 MNHNY and CDR2 SVGAGI (reference sequence). The CDR3 loop spans 14 amino acids. V lost 6 bases and J 3 bases, leaving 12 bases between the germline ends. For the CDR3, the DNA is TGTGCCAGCAGGAGACAGGTAGTCAATCAGCCCCAGCATTTT. It codes for CASRRQVVNQPQHF.

This chain uses TRBV20-1 with TRBJ1-4; weak D call: TRBD1 (5 bases). The length of the CDR3 is 19 residues. CDR1 and CDR2 from the germline V gene are DFQATT and SNEGSKA (reference sequence). Trimming cost V 1 base and J 6 bases, with 27 bases left between them. The CDR3 region is CSARVRGREKGVWHEKLFF. CDR3 sequence (DNA): TGCAGTGCTAGAGTTCGGGGCAGGGAAAAGGGAGTTTGGCATGAAAAACTGTTTTTT.

V is TRBV6-5 and J is TRBJ2-7, with a possible D match to TRBD2 (5 bases). From germline, CDR1 is MNHEY and CDR2 SVGAGI. Trimming left V 5 bases short and J 7 bases short, with 18 bases between. This CDR3 is 14 amino acids long. This CDR3 is CASSPSGPASEQYF. In DNA, the CDR3 is TGTGCCAGCAGTCCCAGCGGCCCTGCCTCAGAGCAGTACTTC.

The chain uses TRBV29-1 and TRBJ2-1; 10 positions agree with TRBD2. V lost 0 bases, J lost 8 bases, and 10 bases stayed unmatched. CDR1 is SQVTM and CDR2 is ANQGSEA in the germline V gene. This CDR3 has 16 amino acids. The CDR3 protein is CSVEETSGTYRDEQFF. DNA of the CDR3: TGCAGCGTTGAAGAAACTAGCGGGACGTACAGGGATGAGCAGTTCTTC.

The sample holds one count of this clonotype. The chain is built from TRBV3-1 and TRBJ2-1, with D unresolved. Germline V lookup: CDR1 LGHDT, CDR2 YNNKEL (reference sequence). Trimming left V 0 bases short and J 1 base short, with 7 bases between. This CDR3 is built from 15 residues. The CDR3 reads CASSQETFSYNEQFF. The CDR3 nucleotides are TGTGCCAGCAGCCAAGAGACGTTTTCCTACAATGAGCAGTTCTTC.

The genes are TRBV10-1 and TRBJ2-5, with 13 nucleotides matching TRBD2. CDR3 length: 17 residues. CDR1 is WNHNN, CDR2 SYGVQD, per germline (reference sequence). The J segment lost 4 bases and the V segment lost 3 bases, leaving 8 bases of the junction unmatched. As DNA, the CDR3 is TGCGCCAGCAGTGACAGTGGACTAGCGGGAGCACGAGAGACCCAGTACTTC. Its translation: CASSDSGLAGARETQYF.

The chain carries TRBV6-2 or TRBV6-3 and TRBJ1-1; 7 bases line up with TRBD1. Germline CDR1 is MNHEY and CDR2 is SVGEGT. There are 14 residues in the CDR3. J was trimmed by 4 bases and V by 5 bases; bases with no gene match: 7. The CDR3 nucleotides are TGTGCCAGCAGTCTACAGGGGTTTCGCACTGAAGCTTTCTTT. This translates into CASSLQGFRTEAFF.

The chain links TRBV20-1 to TRBJ2-3; the match to TRBD2 covers 7 bases. Germline CDR1 reads DFQATT; CDR2 reads SNEGSKA (reference sequence). J gave up 6 bases and V 3 bases, and 0 bases lay outside the gene matches. CDR3 length: 11 residues. CDR3 nucleotides: TGCAGTGCTAGGGGAGGGGATACGCAGTATTTT. Translating it yields CSARGGDTQYF.

The rearrangement links TRBV20-1 to TRBJ1-3; D not certain. V dropped 0 bases and J dropped 5 bases, with 11 bases sitting between them. This CDR3 has 14 amino acids. In germline, CDR1 is DFQATT, CDR2 SNEGSKA (reference sequence). CDR3 DNA sequence: TGCAGTGCTAGAGACCCGGATGGTCGAAACACCATATATTTT. This translates into CSARDPDGRNTIYF.

The chain is built from TRBV4-3 and TRBJ1-1, with a weak D call TRBD1 (6 bases). The CDR3 spans 17 residues. Germline values: CDR1 LGHNA, CDR2 YSLEER. V gave up 0 bases and J gave up 4 bases, with 18 bases separating them. CDR3 protein: CASSQDSRGIYGTEAFF. In nucleotides, the CDR3 is TGCGCCAGCAGCCAAGATTCCAGGGGCATATATGGCACTGAAGCTTTCTTT.

This chain connects TRBV3-1 to TRBJ2-5; a weak D match, TRBD2 (5 bases). Trimming took 6 bases from V and 5 from J, leaving 16 bases between them. Looked up from germline, CDR1 is LGHDT and CDR2 is YNNKEL (reference sequence). The CDR3 is 14 amino acids. CDR3 sequence reads: CASSTLGWRETQYF. Here the CDR3 DNA reads TGTGCCAGCAGTACCTTGGGGTGGAGGGAGACCCAGTACTTC.

The chain couples TRBV19 to TRBJ1-2; 7 positions match TRBD1. The CDR3 totals 15 residues. V shed 8 bases and J 6 bases; nucleotides not matched to a gene: 15. Germline CDR1 reads LNHDA; CDR2 reads SQIVND (reference sequence). CDR3 loop: CASEGQAGIRDGYTF. The CDR3 DNA reads TGTGCCAGTGAAGGACAGGCGGGGATTCGGGATGGCTACACCTTC.

Only a few counts were recorded for this clonotype. The chain joins TRBV18 to TRBJ2-7; unclear D gene. The CDR3 loop spans 12 amino acids. V lost 6 bases and J 0 bases, leaving 6 bases between the germline ends. Germline V CDR1 and CDR2: KGHSH, LQKENI. CDR3 coding DNA: TGTGCCAGCTCTCCAAGCTCCTACGAGCAGTACTTC. Its protein is CASSPSSYEQYF.

This chain uses TRBV12-3 or TRBV12-4 with TRBJ2-1; maybe TRBD2 (5 bases). Deletions cut 5 bases from V and 4 bases from J, with 12 bases between. CDR3 length equals 14 residues. As DNA, the CDR3 is TGTGCCAGCAGTCCCCCCGGGGAATACAATGAGCAGTTCTTC. Amino acid sequence: CASSPPGEYNEQFF.

The rearrangement joins TRBV6-2 or TRBV6-3 to TRBJ2-7, with a tentative D call TRBD2 (6 bases). Germline CDR1 and CDR2: MNHEY and SVGEGT. The CDR3 sequence is 15 residues long. The V end was cut by 5 bases, the J end by 6 bases, with 20 bases between. CDR3 region: CASSRFGGVSTEQYF. Here the CDR3 DNA reads TGTGCCAGCAGTCGCTTCGGCGGGGTCTCTACCGAGCAGTACTTC.